This TCR beta chain was captured in a study of blood T cell repertoires in COVID-19. Study-wide context: Samples of COVID-19 (acute and convalescent) were obtained from the United States, Italy and Spain. PBMCs, B-cell-depleted T cells, or T cells were the source of the cDNA or gDNA that made up the material.

Authors' data handling: Reference gene primer amplification gave estimated nucleated cell counts. Produced via immunoSEQ multiplex PCR; TCRdb's table is partial and in-frame only. From that table come the V and J calls and clone size; the DNA was used to work out D and trimming. Of about 35,000 clones detected, approximately 80% appear once; the ten largest clones hold around 15%. CDR3 length: 14 residues. The germline V gene encodes CDR1 LGHDT and CDR2 YNNKEL (reference sequence). Trimming shortened V by 3 bases and J by 5 bases, and 11 bases separated the two germline ends. The rearrangement uses TRBV3-1 (or the pseudogene TRBV3-2) and TRBJ2-4; D possibly corresponds to TRBD2 (5 bases). The sequence came from a woman aged 70-85 years with acute or convalescent COVID-19. Sequencing was carried out using peripheral blood. The CDR3 nucleotides read TGTGCCAGCAGCCACTTAAGCGGAGAAAACATTCAGTACTTC. Amino acids: CASSHLSGENIQYF.